A selection of T cell receptor beta chains follows, all from one sample in a study of blood T cell repertoires in COVID-19. Some clones are missing from TCRdb's copy, which holds only in-frame ones; the method was immunoSEQ multiplex PCR. The sample holds about 430,000 clones, approximately 90% seen once. What was sequenced was PBMCs or T cells enriched from blood (not recorded which). These receptors all stem from a woman under 30 who had been exposed to COVID-19. Each CDR3 is given without its conserved first and last residue.

V	CDR3
TRBV6-4	ASSDSTSGGGNEQF
TRBV9	ASSPPLGQLIEAF
TRBV9	ASSVAGGQTGNTIY
TRBV4-1	ASSQGTLNTEAF
TRBV29-1	SVGGGNEQF
TRBV7-2	ASSLQGSNQPQH
TRBV29-1	SVAETVNYGYT
TRBV10-3	AISAPTSGGETDTQY
TRBV7-6	ASSTGTSGAYNEQF
TRBV6-5	ASSYSVQGITYEQY
TRBV19	ASSYRGLDQPQH
TRBV6-5	ASSYNPGLSPLH
TRBV12-5	ASGETGEAGELF
TRBV27	ASGRQGTNQPQH
TRBV24-1	ATSDSRGSHGISTDTQY
TRBV7-8	ASSLAPSGISYEQY
TRBV27	ASSLSPQGGGYT
TRBV4-1	ASSHPTGGEGEQY
TRBV28	AAGTGTYSNQPQH
TRBV28	ASLLSNTGELF
TRBV6-4	ASSAGQNTEAF
TRBV5-1	ASSSTGFYGYT
TRBV6-5	ASRTSGTSYNEQF
TRBV4-1	ASSQGWRERYNEQF
TRBV30	AWSFTGKGYT
TRBV18	ASSRGPGRQVPYEQY
TRBV27	ASSLKSSRAGAYEQY
TRBV7-9	ASSSLDRADSYEQY
TRBV13	ASSPEGQGRGYEQY
TRBV10-3	AAREGPGYEQY
TRBV11-2	ASSPGQGNNEQF
TRBV5-1	ASSSDRDGNTIY
TRBV7-9	ASSTQGASAGELF
TRBV11-3	ASSLVAGGLDTQY
TRBV30	AWETYRGKNTGELF
TRBV5-8	ASSSTGDSYNEQF
TRBV4-1	ASSPRASRGSNQPQH
TRBV2	ASRDSLNRNEKLF
TRBV5-1	ASSLDGGLGTEAF
TRBV10-3	AISEWQGNTEAF
TRBV4-3	ASSQAIGVNQPQH
TRBV7-8	ASSSTNRIGTGQETQY
TRBV28	ASSSDRKPLNSPLH